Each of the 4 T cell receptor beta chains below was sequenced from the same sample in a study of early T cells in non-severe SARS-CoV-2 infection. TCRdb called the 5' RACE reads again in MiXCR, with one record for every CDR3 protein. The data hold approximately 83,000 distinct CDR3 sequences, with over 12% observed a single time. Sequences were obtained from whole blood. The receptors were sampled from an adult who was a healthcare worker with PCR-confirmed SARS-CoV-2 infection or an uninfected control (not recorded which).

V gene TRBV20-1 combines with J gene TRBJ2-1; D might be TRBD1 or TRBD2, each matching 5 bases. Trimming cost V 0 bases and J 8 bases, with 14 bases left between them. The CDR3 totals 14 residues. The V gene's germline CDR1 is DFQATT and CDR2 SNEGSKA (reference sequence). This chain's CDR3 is CSARDPRGRDEQFF. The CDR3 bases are TGCAGTGCTAGAGATCCGAGGGGTAGGGATGAGCAGTTCTTC.

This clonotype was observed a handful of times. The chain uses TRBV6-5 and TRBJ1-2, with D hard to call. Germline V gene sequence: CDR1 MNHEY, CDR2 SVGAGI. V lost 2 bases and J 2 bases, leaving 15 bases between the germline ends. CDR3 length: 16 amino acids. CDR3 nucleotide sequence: TGTGCCAGCAGTTACGGAGTGGGTGCCGGGAACTATGGCTACACCTTC. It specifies CASSYGVGAGNYGYTF.

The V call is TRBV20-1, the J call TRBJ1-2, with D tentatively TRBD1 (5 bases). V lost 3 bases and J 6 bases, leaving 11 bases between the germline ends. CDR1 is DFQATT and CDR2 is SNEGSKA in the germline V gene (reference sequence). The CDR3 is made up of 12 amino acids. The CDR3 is CSARTGGHGYTF. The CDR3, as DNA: TGCAGTGCTAGGACGGGGGGACATGGCTACACCTTC.

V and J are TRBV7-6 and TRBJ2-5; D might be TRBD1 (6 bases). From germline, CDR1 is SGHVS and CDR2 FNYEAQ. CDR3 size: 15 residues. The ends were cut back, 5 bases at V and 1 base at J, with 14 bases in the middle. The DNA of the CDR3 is TGTGCCAGCAGCCCCCAGTGGACAGTCCAAGAGACCCAGTACTTC. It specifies CASSPQWTVQETQYF.